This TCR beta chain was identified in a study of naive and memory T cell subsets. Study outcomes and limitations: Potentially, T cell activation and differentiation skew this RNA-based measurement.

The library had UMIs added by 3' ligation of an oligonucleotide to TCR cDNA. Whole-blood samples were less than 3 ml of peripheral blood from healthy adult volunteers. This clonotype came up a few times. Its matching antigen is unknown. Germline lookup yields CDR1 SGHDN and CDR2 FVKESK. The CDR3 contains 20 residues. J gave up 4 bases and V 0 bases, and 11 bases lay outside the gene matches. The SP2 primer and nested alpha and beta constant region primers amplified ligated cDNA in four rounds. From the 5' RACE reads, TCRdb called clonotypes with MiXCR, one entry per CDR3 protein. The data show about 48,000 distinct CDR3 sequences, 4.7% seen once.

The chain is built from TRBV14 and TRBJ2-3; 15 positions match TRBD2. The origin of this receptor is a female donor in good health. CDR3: CASSQDLRTSGRARADTQYF. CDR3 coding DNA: TGTGCCAGCAGCCAAGATCTTCGGACTAGCGGGAGGGCGCGGGCAGATACGCAGTATTTT.